This passage covers 29 T cell receptor beta chains from one sample sequenced in a study of early T cells in non-severe SARS-CoV-2 infection. TCRdb re-analysed the 5' RACE reads in MiXCR, keeping a single row per CDR3 protein. The data show about 63,000 distinct CDR3 sequences, with over 10% seen just once and less than 6% held by the top ten. Input material: whole blood. Receptors were obtained from an adult who was a healthcare worker with PCR-confirmed SARS-CoV-2 infection or an uninfected control (not recorded which).

The rearrangement joins TRBV5-5 to TRBJ2-7; 10 bases are a match to TRBD2. Germline V gives CDR1 SGHKS, CDR2 YYEKEE (reference sequence). The length of the CDR3 is 17 residues. V trimming: 1 base; J trimming: 5 bases; junction bases outside the gene matches: 12. The CDR3 loop is CASSLRSASGGVNEQYF. CDR3 nucleotide sequence: TGTGCCAGCAGCTTGAGGTCCGCTAGCGGGGGTGTCAACGAGCAGTACTTC.

The genes are TRBV6-6 and TRBJ1-5; TRBD1 aligns across 7 bases. Germline trimming cut 2 bases from V and 3 bases from J; bases unmatched to any gene: 1. Germline V gene lookup returns CDR1 MNHNY and CDR2 SVGAGI (reference sequence). The CDR3 covers 14 residues. The CDR3 is CASSYDRVNQPQHF. The CDR3 DNA is TGTGCCAGCAGTTACGACAGGGTCAATCAGCCCCAGCATTTT.

This chain joins TRBV2 and TRBJ1-5, with TRBD1 matching 10 bases. Germline V lookup: CDR1 SNHLY, CDR2 FYNNEI. The length of the CDR3 is 16 residues. Trimming took 0 bases from V and 11 from J; bases not matched to a gene: 10. The CDR3 coding sequence is TGTGCCAGCAGTGAAGCGGGACAGGGGCCCCCTCGGACCCAGCATTTT. Translating it yields CASSEAGQGPPRTQHF.

This clonotype was seen many times. The chain uses TRBV7-3 and TRBJ2-1, with TRBD2 matching 14 bases. The CDR3 spans 19 residues. Trimming removed 4 bases from V and 2 bases from J; junction bases left unmatched: 10. From germline, CDR1 is SGHTA and CDR2 FQGTGA. CDR3 protein: CASSSPGLAGDRPYNEQFF. As DNA, the CDR3 is TGTGCCAGCAGCTCCCCGGGACTAGCGGGGGACCGACCCTACAATGAGCAGTTCTTC.

Ten or more counts support this clonotype. DNA of the CDR3: TGTGCCAGCAGTTGGAGGGGTTTGCACGAGCAGTACTTC. It encodes CASSWRGLHEQYF. The J gene is TRBJ2-7, the V gene TRBV27; D perhaps matches TRBD2 (6 bases). The length of the CDR3 is 13 residues. Trimming pared 4 bases from V and 5 bases from J, leaving 12 bases between. Germline CDR1 is MNHEY and CDR2 is SMNVEV (reference sequence).

The table lists this clonotype with a count of one. This may stem from a read error, because a much larger clone lies one nucleotide away. The chain combines TRBV27 with TRBJ2-3, with D tentatively TRBD1 (5 bases). CDR1 is MNHEY, CDR2 SMNVEV, per germline (reference sequence). The CDR3 runs to 16 residues. CDR3 sequence: CANSLKVQDHTDTQYF. CDR3 bases: TGTGCCAACAGTTTGAAGGTACAGGATCACACAGATACGCAGTATTTT.

The rearrangement uses TRBV6-1 and TRBJ1-1; D call uncertain. The ends were cut back, 3 bases at V and 0 bases at J, with 8 bases in the middle. Germline loops: CDR1 MNHNS, CDR2 SASEGT. CDR3 length: 14 residues. The chain's CDR3 is CASSDDVLNTEAFF. DNA for the CDR3: TGTGCCAGCAGTGATGATGTCCTGAACACTGAAGCTTTCTTT.

The chain has TRBV29-1 and TRBJ2-7; TRBD1 matches at 12 bases. CDR3 length: 13 residues. Germline CDR1 is SQVTM and CDR2 is ANQGSEA. V lost 4 bases, J lost 6 bases, and 4 bases stayed unmatched. CDR3 amino acids: CSVVGQGAVEQYF. In DNA form, the CDR3 reads TGCAGCGTTGTGGGACAGGGGGCGGTCGAGCAGTACTTC.

The table lists this clonotype with many counts. The J gene is TRBJ1-2, the V gene TRBV7-2; D not certain. The CDR3 extends over 14 amino acids. Germline CDR1 reads SGHTA; CDR2 reads FQGNSA. V lost 2 bases and J 8 bases, leaving 15 bases between the germline ends. CDR3 amino acids: CASSLMGRLVGYTF. DNA of the CDR3: TGTGCCAGCAGCTTAATGGGCCGATTAGTAGGCTACACCTTC.

This clonotype has ten or more counts. The chain joins TRBV2 to TRBJ2-7, with 9 bases matching TRBD2. CDR1 and CDR2 (germline): SNHLY, FYNNEI. This CDR3 comprises 14 residues. V gave up 4 bases and J gave up 4 bases; unmatched junction bases: 5. The DNA of the CDR3 is TGTGCCAGCAGTGCCAGCGGGGGGTATTACGAGCAGTACTTC. Encoded protein: CASSASGGYYEQYF.

This clonotype came up a few times. The chain couples TRBV29-1 to TRBJ2-5; D perhaps matches TRBD2 (6 bases). Trimming left V 6 bases short and J 6 bases short, with 11 bases between. Germline assignment: CDR1 SQVTM and CDR2 ANQGSEA. This CDR3 contains 11 residues. The CDR3 spells CSVEGRQTQYF. CDR3 in DNA: TGCAGCGTGGAGGGGAGGCAGACCCAGTACTTC.

The chain carries TRBV14 and TRBJ2-7, with D perhaps assigned TRBD1 or TRBD2 (5 bases each). CDR1 and CDR2 (germline): SGHDN, FVKESK. Trimming shortened V by 3 bases and J by 7 bases, and 10 bases separated the two germline ends. The CDR3 is made up of 12 amino acids. CDR3 sequence reads: CASSQRGFEQYF. In DNA form, the CDR3 reads TGTGCCAGCAGCCAGAGGGGTTTTGAGCAGTACTTC.

This clonotype was counted many times. The V gene is TRBV5-1, the J gene TRBJ1-6; possibly TRBD1 for D (6 bases). The CDR3 extends over 16 amino acids. Germline CDR1 SGHRS, CDR2 YFSETQ. The ends were cut back, 0 bases at V and 10 bases at J, with 17 bases in the middle. For the CDR3, the DNA is TGCGCCAGCAGCTTGGGTGAGGGGCAGGGGAACTCACCCCTCCACTTT. Encoded protein: CASSLGEGQGNSPLHF. Drawing the rest from reference TRBV5-1 and TRBJ1-6, the complete variable domain is KAGVTQTPRYLIKTRGQQVTLSCSPISGHRSVSWYQQTPGQGLQFLFEYFSETQRNKGNFPGRFSGRQFSNSRSEMNVSTLELGDSALYLCASSLGEGQGNSPLHFGNGTRLTVT.

This clonotype was seen a handful of times. The chain is built from TRBV12-3 or TRBV12-4 and TRBJ2-7; 10 bases map to TRBD2. V shed 6 bases and J 0 bases; nucleotides not matched to a gene: 8. The CDR3 is made up of 16 amino acids. The DNA for the CDR3 is TGTGCCAGCAGCCCAACAACTAGCGGGGTCTCCTACGAGCAGTACTTC. Translation gives CASSPTTSGVSYEQYF.

The rearrangement uses TRBV10-3 and TRBJ2-3; tentative D call: TRBD1 (5 bases). Trimming shortened V by 6 bases and J by 2 bases, and 9 bases separated the two germline ends. Germline V CDR1 and CDR2: ENHRY, SYGVKD. This CDR3 is 13 amino acids long. The CDR3 here is CAIREQVTDTQYF. CDR3 nucleotide sequence: TGTGCCATCAGGGAACAGGTCACAGATACGCAGTATTTT.

This clonotype was counted at least ten times. The chain employs TRBV7-2 and TRBJ2-2; 10 bases map to TRBD2. The CDR3 extends over 20 amino acids. Looked up from germline, CDR1 is SGHTA and CDR2 is FQGNSA. Trimming at V came to 3 bases and at J to 1 base, leaving 14 bases not matched to a gene. The DNA for the CDR3 is TGTGCCAGCAGCTTTAGGTTCGCTAGCGGGGGCCTAGGGAACACCGGGGAGCTGTTTTTT. Amino acids: CASSFRFASGGLGNTGELFF.

This clonotype was seen more than once but under ten times. V gene TRBV28 combines with J gene TRBJ2-7; 7 nucleotides match TRBD1. Trimming at V came to 6 bases and at J to 1 base, leaving 6 bases not matched to a gene. The germline gives CDR1 MDHEN, CDR2 SYDVKM. The CDR3 loop spans 14 amino acids. In DNA, the CDR3 is TGTGCCAGCAGCGATCCGGGACAGTCCTACGAGCAGTACTTC. Protein: CASSDPGQSYEQYF.

This clonotype came up many times. This chain uses TRBV20-1 with TRBJ1-1; 7 bases match TRBD1. Trimming cost V 5 bases and J 4 bases; bases outside gene matches: 1. The CDR3 spans 11 residues. CDR1 and CDR2 from the germline V gene are DFQATT and SNEGSKA (reference sequence). The CDR3 reads CSASGGTEAFF. CDR3 coding DNA: TGCAGTGCTTCAGGGGGCACTGAAGCTTTCTTT.

In its sample, this clonotype was seen many times. The chain has TRBV20-1 and TRBJ2-5, with D hard to call. The CDR3 runs 11 residues. Between the trimmed V and J ends, which lost 6 bases and 2 bases, there was a span of 7 bases. CDR1 and CDR2 from the germline V gene are DFQATT and SNEGSKA (reference sequence). The CDR3 region has the DNA TGCAGTGCCGCCTGGCAAGAGACCCAGTACTTC. Translating it yields CSAAWQETQYF.

This chain links TRBV20-1 with TRBJ1-2; D is unresolved. Germline V CDR1 and CDR2: DFQATT, SNEGSKA (reference sequence). V lost 3 bases and J 2 bases, leaving 10 bases between the germline ends. This CDR3 is built from 13 residues. The DNA for the CDR3 is TGCAGTGCTAGTCGTGTACAGAACTATGGCTACACCTTC. It specifies CSASRVQNYGYTF.

This chain joins TRBV25-1 and TRBJ2-3, with D perhaps being TRBD1 or TRBD2 (5 bases each). V was cut by 4 bases and J by 6 bases, with 8 bases left in between. CDR3 length: 12 amino acids. CDR1 MGHDK and CDR2 SYGVNS come from the germline V gene. CDR3 residues: CASSGDGDTQYF. CDR3 coding DNA: TGTGCCAGCAGTGGGGACGGCGATACGCAGTATTTT.

At least ten counts were recorded for this clonotype. This chain links TRBV12-3 or TRBV12-4 with TRBJ1-1, with 7 bases lining up with TRBD1. J gave up 3 bases and V 4 bases, and 5 bases lay outside the gene matches. The CDR3 is 14 amino acids. Here the CDR3 reads CASSSNRGDTEAFF. The CDR3 region has the DNA TGTGCCAGCAGTTCGAACAGGGGAGACACTGAAGCTTTCTTT.

The chain links TRBV11-3 to TRBJ1-1; D remains unclear. CDR3 length: 13 amino acids. Germline values: CDR1 SGHNT, CDR2 YENEEA. The V and J ends lost 5 bases and 5 bases respectively, with 12 bases between them. This CDR3 reads CASSPDPRTEAFF. The CDR3 DNA reads as TGTGCCAGCAGCCCCGACCCGAGGACTGAAGCTTTCTTT.

A single count supports this clonotype. A read error may explain this, as a much larger clone is one base away. V is TRBV6-4 and J is TRBJ2-3; possible D gene TRBD2, 6 bases. The V and J ends lost 8 bases and 3 bases respectively, with 18 bases between them. This CDR3 region has 15 residues. Looked up from germline, CDR1 is MRHNA and CDR2 is SNTAGT. CDR3 coding DNA: TGTGCCAGCTCGGTGAGACTAGACGAAACAGATACGCAGTATTTT. It specifies CASSVRLDETDTQYF.

This clonotype was counted at least ten times. The rearrangement joins TRBV4-3 to TRBJ1-2, with D tentatively TRBD1 (6 bases). CDR1 LGHNA and CDR2 YSLEER come from the germline V gene. The CDR3 length is 15 residues. V dropped 0 bases and J dropped 2 bases, with 10 bases sitting between them. CDR3 coding DNA: TGCGCCAGCAGCCAAGATAGGGGGGAAAACTATGGCTACACCTTC. Protein product: CASSQDRGENYGYTF.

There are many counts of this clonotype. The chain couples TRBV12-3 or TRBV12-4 to TRBJ1-3, with D possibly matching TRBD1 (5 bases). V was cut by 0 bases and J by 4 bases, with 19 bases left in between. The CDR3 covers 18 residues. The CDR3 DNA reads as TGTGCCAGCAGTTTAGCGCTGGGGCCGGTTCAAATCGGAAACACCATATATTTT. As protein: CASSLALGPVQIGNTIYF.

Remarks on this clonotype: This may be a read error: a much more frequent sequence differs by one nucleotide. The CDR3 sequence: CANSLMDRGLGGELFF. CDR3 bases: TGTGCCAACAGCTTAATGGACAGGGGGCTCGGCGGGGAGCTGTTTTTT. The chain is built from TRBV7-2 and TRBJ2-2; 11 nucleotides agree with TRBD1. Germline-derived CDR1 and CDR2 are SGHTA and FQGNSA. The CDR3 contains 16 residues.

This clonotype was counted ten times or more. The V gene is TRBV5-6, the J gene TRBJ2-7; TRBD1 matches 8 bases. Trimming cost V 4 bases and J 4 bases; bases outside gene matches: 13. Germline loops: CDR1 SGHDT, CDR2 YYEEEE. This CDR3 contains 16 residues. The CDR3, as DNA: TGTGCCAGCAGCAAACCGGGACAGGAGAAAAATTACGAGCAGTACTTC. Its protein product is CASSKPGQEKNYEQYF.

This clonotype was counted only a few times. Here the CDR3 DNA reads TGTGCCAGCAGCTTGGAATCGGGAATCGGAGATACGCAGTATTTT. Protein sequence: CASSLESGIGDTQYF. The rearrangement links TRBV7-8 to TRBJ2-3; a possible D gene is TRBD2 (5 bases). The CDR3 is 15 residues long. V was shortened by 3 bases and J by 5 bases, with 15 bases between the two germline ends. CDR1 SGHVS and CDR2 FQNEAQ come from the germline V gene.